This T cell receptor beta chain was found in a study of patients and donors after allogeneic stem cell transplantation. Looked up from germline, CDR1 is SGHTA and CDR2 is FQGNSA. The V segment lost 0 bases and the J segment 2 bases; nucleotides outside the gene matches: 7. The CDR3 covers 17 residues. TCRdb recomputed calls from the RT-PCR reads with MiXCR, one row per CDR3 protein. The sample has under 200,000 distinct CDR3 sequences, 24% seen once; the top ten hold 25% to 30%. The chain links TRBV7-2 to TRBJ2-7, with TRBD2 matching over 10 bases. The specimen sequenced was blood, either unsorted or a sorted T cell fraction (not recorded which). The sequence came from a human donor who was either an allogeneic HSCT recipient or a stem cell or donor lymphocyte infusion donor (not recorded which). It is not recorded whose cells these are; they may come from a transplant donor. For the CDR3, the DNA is TGTGCCAGCAGCTTAGCGGTAGTAGCGGGAGGCGCCTACGAGCAGTACTTC. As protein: CASSLAVVAGGAYEQYF.